These 17 T cell receptor beta chains were all obtained from the same sample, sequenced in a study of blood T cells in healthy people across ages. PCR was performed a second time for roughly 7 to 12 cycles using a sample-barcoded 5' primer and a J-beta primer mix. TCRdb called the 5' RACE reads again in MiXCR, with one record for every CDR3 protein. The sample holds roughly 790,000 distinct CDR3 sequences, approximately 43% seen once. Sequencing was done on a sample of blood. These receptor sequences come from an older woman in good health.

The chain joins TRBV27 to TRBJ1-5, with 7 bases fitting TRBD1. The CDR3 loop spans 14 amino acids. CDR1 is MNHEY and CDR2 is SMNVEV in the germline V gene (reference sequence). After removal of 5 bases from V and 5 bases from J, the junction contained 6 bases not matched to a gene. The CDR3 sequence: CASSVTGDYQPQHF. The CDR3 coding sequence is TGTGCCAGCAGTGTAACAGGGGACTATCAGCCCCAGCATTTT.

This clonotype was seen a handful of times. This chain links TRBV5-1 with TRBJ1-1; 7 nucleotides line up with TRBD1. V trimming: 2 bases; J trimming: 5 bases; junction bases outside the gene matches: 3. CDR1 is SGHRS and CDR2 is YFSETQ in the germline V gene. The CDR3 has 13 residues. The CDR3 region has the DNA TGCGCCAGCAGCTTAACAGGGGAGACTGAAGCTTTCTTT. It translates to CASSLTGETEAFF.

This clonotype was found a few times. J is TRBJ2-3 and V is TRBV15; D not certain. CDR1 LNHNV and CDR2 YYDKDF come from the germline V gene (reference sequence). CDR3 length equals 17 residues. V lost 0 bases and J lost 2, with 15 bases in between. The CDR3 DNA follows: TGTGCCACCAGCAGAGACAAAGCCGTTTACGACACAGATACGCAGTATTTT. This gives the protein CATSRDKAVYDTDTQYF.

J is TRBJ2-1 and V is TRBV6-6; 12 bases align to TRBD2. The CDR3 is 15 amino acids. Germline assignment: CDR1 MNHNY and CDR2 SVGAGI (reference sequence). V shed 7 bases, J shed 4 bases, and the junction held 5 bases outside the gene matches. In nucleotides, the CDR3 is TGTGCCAGCATGTCTGGACTAGCGGGATACAATGAGCAGTTCTTC. Translated, it gives CASMSGLAGYNEQFF.

This clonotype was found many times. The rearrangement uses TRBV5-1 and TRBJ2-7, with 10 bases aligning to TRBD1. J was trimmed by 5 bases and V by 0 bases; bases with no gene match: 2. Per germline, CDR1 SGHRS and CDR2 YFSETQ. The CDR3 contains 14 residues. Here the CDR3 reads CASSLGQGANEQYF. DNA of the CDR3: TGCGCCAGCAGCTTGGGACAGGGGGCCAACGAGCAGTACTTC.

This clonotype was picked up one time. The chain carries TRBV3-1 and TRBJ1-1, with a tentative D call TRBD1 (6 bases). The germline gives CDR1 LGHDT, CDR2 YNNKEL (reference sequence). Trimming left V 0 bases short and J 8 bases short, with 10 bases between. The CDR3 has 13 residues. The CDR3 coding sequence is TGTGCCAGCAGCCAAGAGGACAGAGGGGAAGCTTTCTTT. Protein product: CASSQEDRGEAFF.

This clonotype was seen only a few times. The V and J genes are TRBV12-3 or TRBV12-4 and TRBJ1-2, with D unclear. V was trimmed by 8 bases and J by 2 bases, leaving 6 bases between them. The length of the CDR3 is 11 residues. The CDR3 region has the DNA TGTGCCAGCGGCTCAAACTATGGCTACACCTTC. Its translation is CASGSNYGYTF.

This sequence joins TRBV4-3 and TRBJ2-1; the D gene could be TRBD1 or TRBD2 (5 bases each). The V gene lost 4 bases and the J gene lost 6 bases, with 16 bases spanning the gap. Per the germline V gene, CDR1 is LGHNA and CDR2 is YSLEER. This CDR3 is built from 15 residues. CDR3 in amino acids: CASSPIEGQGNEQFF. CDR3 in DNA: TGCGCCAGCAGCCCCATTGAGGGCCAGGGCAATGAGCAGTTCTTC.

This clonotype was detected a few times. V gene TRBV15 combines with J gene TRBJ2-4, with TRBD1 matching 8 bases. The DNA end lines up better with TRBJ2-1; the J call may be wrong. This CDR3 has 14 amino acids. Germline V gene lookup returns CDR1 LNHNV and CDR2 YYDKDF (reference sequence). CDR3 region: CATSRDQTGVYQFF. The CDR3 DNA is TGTGCCACCAGCAGAGATCAGACAGGGGTCTATCAGTTCTTC.

CDR3 region: CASSREGQGGYNEQYF. As DNA, the CDR3 is TGCGCCAGCTCGCGGGAAGGACAGGGGGGCTACAATGAGCAGTACTTC. V is TRBV5-1 and J is TRBJ2-1, with 10 bases that match TRBD1. The DNA end favors TRBJ2-7, so the J call may be wrong. Germline V gene sequence: CDR1 SGHRS, CDR2 YFSETQ. This CDR3 is built from 16 residues.

J is TRBJ2-1 and V is TRBV24-1; 9 bases agree with TRBD1. This CDR3 has 16 amino acids. V gave up 4 bases and J gave up 7 bases; unmatched junction bases: 10. Germline CDR1 reads KGHDR; CDR2 reads SFDVKD. The CDR3 sequence is CATSDRGQGLGNEQFF. The DNA of the CDR3 is TGTGCCACCAGTGACCGGGGACAGGGTCTAGGGAATGAGCAGTTCTTC.

The V call is TRBV7-2, the J call TRBJ2-6; tentative D call: TRBD2 (6 bases). V was pared by 2 bases and J by 0 bases, with 11 bases between. This CDR3 comprises 17 residues. Germline values: CDR1 SGHTA, CDR2 FQGNSA. The chain's CDR3 is CASSLRGFSSGANVLTF. CDR3 coding DNA: TGTGCCAGCAGCTTACGGGGGTTCAGCTCTGGGGCCAACGTCCTGACTTTC.

This clonotype was seen a few times. This chain connects TRBV3-1 to TRBJ2-2; D is unclear. The CDR3 totals 14 residues. Germline V gene data show CDR1 as LGHDT and CDR2 as YNNKEL (reference sequence). The ends were cut back, 1 base at V and 1 base at J, with 4 bases in the middle. CDR3 nucleotide sequence: TGTGCCAGCAGCCAAGGAGGGAACACCGGGGAGCTGTTTTTT. Amino acid sequence: CASSQGGNTGELFF.

DNA of the CDR3: TGCGCCAGCAGCCAACAGTCCAGGAAGTCAGTGAACACTGAAGCTTTCTTT. This gives the protein CASSQQSRKSVNTEAFF. The chain combines TRBV4-3 with TRBJ1-1; D uncertain. The V end was cut by 2 bases, the J end by 0 bases, with 16 bases between. CDR3 length: 17 amino acids. Germline values: CDR1 LGHNA, CDR2 YSLEER.

The chain employs TRBV5-1 and TRBJ2-1, with 9 bases identical to TRBD2. The CDR3 is made up of 16 amino acids. The trim removed 4 bases at V and 5 bases at J, leaving 10 bases unmatched. Germline V CDR1 and CDR2: SGHRS, YFSETQ. CDR3 sequence reads: CASSTAGTSSNNEQFF. The CDR3 coding sequence is TGCGCCAGCAGCACTGCCGGGACTAGCTCGAACAATGAGCAGTTCTTC.

The chain links TRBV7-2 to TRBJ1-1; D gene ambiguous. The CDR3 is 13 amino acids. CDR1 and CDR2 (germline): SGHTA, FQGNSA. Trimming pared 8 bases from V and 6 bases from J, leaving 16 bases between. CDR3 sequence: CASFRAARAEAFF. Here the CDR3 DNA reads TGTGCCAGCTTCCGCGCAGCTAGGGCTGAAGCTTTCTTT.

The sample holds a few counts of this clonotype. V and J are TRBV6-5 and TRBJ2-2; 8 nucleotides match TRBD1. V trimming: 5 bases; J trimming: 1 base; junction bases outside the gene matches: 6. Germline assignment: CDR1 MNHEY and CDR2 SVGAGI. The CDR3 covers 16 residues. CDR3 DNA sequence: TGTGCCAGCAGTACTCAGGGGGCGGGGAACACCGGGGAGCTGTTTTTT. Translation: CASSTQGAGNTGELFF.